This T cell receptor beta chain comes out of a study of human thymus T cells. Study observations and caveats: Seemingly biased V and J gene usage marked thymic and blood repertoires.

About this clone: Antigen unknown.

From germline, CDR1 is SGHTS and CDR2 YDEGEE. CDR3 length: 11 residues. V was shortened by 2 bases and J by 9 bases, with 9 bases between the two germline ends. Healthy Finnish infants undergoing corrective surgery for congenital heart defects were used as donors. An approximately 0.45-1 mL peripheral blood aliquot was taken intraoperatively from four of eight donors. No fixed cell number was used; all available blood leukocytes supplied DNA. Here immunoSEQ multiplex PCR was the method, and the copy in TCRdb shows in-frame clones only, minus some. Of just over 45,000 clones detected, roughly 94% appear once; the ten largest clones hold approximately 0.16%.

The rearrangement links TRBV5-8 to TRBJ2-7; D is ambiguous. The source material was blood. This clonotype was obtained from a girl in the first two years of life with a congenital heart defect but otherwise immunologically healthy. The CDR3 loop is CASSFADGQYF. DNA for the CDR3: TGTGCCAGCAGCTTTGCGGACGGGCAGTACTTC.